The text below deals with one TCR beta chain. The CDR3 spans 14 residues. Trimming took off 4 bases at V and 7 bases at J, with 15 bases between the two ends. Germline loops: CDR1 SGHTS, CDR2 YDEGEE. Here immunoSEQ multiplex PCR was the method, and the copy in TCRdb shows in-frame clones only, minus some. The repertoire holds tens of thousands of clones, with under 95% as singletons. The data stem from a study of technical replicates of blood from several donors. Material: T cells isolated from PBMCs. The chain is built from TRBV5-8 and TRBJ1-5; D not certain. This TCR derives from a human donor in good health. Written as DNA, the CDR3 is TGTGCCAGCAGCCAGGACGGAGGAGCGCAGCCCCAGCATTTT. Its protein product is CASSQDGGAQPQHF.